This T cell receptor (beta chain) was observed in a study of T cells in Graves' hyperthyroidism and ophthalmopathy. Subjects aged 18 to 65 presented with newly diagnosed hyperthyroidism of less than 2 months' duration. CDR1 and CDR2 from the germline V gene are SEHNR and FQNEAQ (reference sequence). The CDR3 runs 14 residues. V lost 5 bases to trimming and J lost 4 bases; unmatched junction nucleotides: 8. RNA transcripts provided the source from which TCR beta CDR3 regions were amplified. Primed by the HTBI set, a first-round RT-PCR was run on the TCR CDR3. TCRdb reprocessed the multiplex PCR reads via MiXCR and lists one record per CDR3 protein. Of some 400,000 distinct CDR3 sequences listed, around 13% were seen once; the top ten hold approximately 9.9%. This clonotype appeared many times.

The source of this sequence is a woman aged 60-75 years with Graves' hyperthyroidism. The specimen sequenced was blood. This sequence joins TRBV7-9 and TRBJ2-7; 7 bases align to TRBD2. The CDR3 sequence: CASSPTSSVYEQYF. The CDR3 bases are TGTGCCAGCAGCCCGACTAGCTCTGTGTACGAGCAGTACTTC.